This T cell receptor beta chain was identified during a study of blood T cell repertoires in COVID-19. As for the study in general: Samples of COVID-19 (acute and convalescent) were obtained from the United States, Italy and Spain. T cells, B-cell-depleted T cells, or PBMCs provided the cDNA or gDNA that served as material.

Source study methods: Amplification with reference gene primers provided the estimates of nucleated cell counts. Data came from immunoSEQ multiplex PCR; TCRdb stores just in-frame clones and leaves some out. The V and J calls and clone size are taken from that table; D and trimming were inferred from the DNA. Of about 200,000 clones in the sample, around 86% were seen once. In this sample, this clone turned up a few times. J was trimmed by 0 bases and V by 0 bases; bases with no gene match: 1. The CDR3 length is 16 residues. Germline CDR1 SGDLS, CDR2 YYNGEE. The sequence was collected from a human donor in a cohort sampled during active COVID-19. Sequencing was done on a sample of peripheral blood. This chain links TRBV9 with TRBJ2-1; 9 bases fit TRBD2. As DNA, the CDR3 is TGTGCCAGCAGCGTAGATAGCGGGAGCTCCTACAATGAGCAGTTCTTC. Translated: CASSVDSGSSYNEQFF.